These 15 T cell receptor beta chains were all obtained from the same sample, sequenced in a study of blood T cell repertoires in COVID-19. Some clones are missing from TCRdb's copy, which holds only in-frame ones; the method was immunoSEQ multiplex PCR. The sample has just over 300,000 clones, 85% to 90% seen once; the top ten hold about 1.7%. The specimen sequenced was peripheral blood. Receptor source: a woman aged 25 to 39 with COVID-19, enrolled during active disease.

The chain links TRBV30 to TRBJ2-7; TRBD1 matches at 9 bases. The germline V gene encodes CDR1 GTSNPN and CDR2 SVGIG (reference sequence). With V trimmed by 5 bases and J by 3 bases, 5 bases remained unmatched. The CDR3 consists of 13 residues. CDR3 protein: CAWQSGQGYEQYF. The DNA for the CDR3 is TGTGCCTGGCAATCGGGACAGGGCTACGAGCAGTACTTC.

V is TRBV29-1 and J is TRBJ1-1, with D possibly being TRBD1 (6 bases). This CDR3 spans 17 amino acids. Germline lookup yields CDR1 SQVTM and CDR2 ANQGSEA. The V and J ends lost 4 bases and 0 bases respectively, with 21 bases between them. In nucleotides, the CDR3 is TGCAGCGTTGTGCCCATGTGGACAGATTATTTGAACACTGAAGCTTTCTTT. Its translation: CSVVPMWTDYLNTEAFF.

The chain links TRBV10-3 to TRBJ2-1, with no clear D. CDR1 and CDR2 (germline): ENHRY, SYGVKD. The length of the CDR3 is 13 residues. Trimming pared 2 bases from V and 5 bases from J, leaving 7 bases between. CDR3 nucleotide sequence: TGTGCCATCAGTGAGCTAGGAAACAATGAGCAGTTCTTC. This translates into CAISELGNNEQFF.

The rearrangement joins TRBV2 to TRBJ1-3; the D gene is possibly TRBD1 (5 bases). The germline V gene has CDR1 SNHLY and CDR2 FYNNEI. Trimming removed 4 bases from V and 1 base from J, with 8 bases in between. The CDR3 runs to 14 residues. For the CDR3, the DNA is TGTGCCAGCAGTGGGGGGGATTCTGGAAACACCATATATTTT. It translates to CASSGGDSGNTIYF.

The rearrangement joins TRBV20-1 to TRBJ1-6; 8 nucleotides agree with TRBD1. Germline CDR1 reads DFQATT; CDR2 reads SNEGSKA (reference sequence). The CDR3 contains 14 residues. Trimming took 3 bases from V and 7 from J; bases not matched to a gene: 5. The CDR3 DNA sequence: TGCAGTGCTAGTTCCGGGACAGGCAATTCACCCCTCCACTTT. It is translated as CSASSGTGNSPLHF.

The chain carries TRBV2 and TRBJ1-2; 7 bases line up with TRBD1. The CDR3 covers 14 residues. Germline V gene lookup returns CDR1 SNHLY and CDR2 FYNNEI. After removal of 5 bases from V and 3 bases from J, the junction contained 6 bases not matched to a gene. CDR3 sequence: CASSQTGQDYGYTF. The CDR3 DNA follows: TGTGCCAGCAGTCAGACAGGGCAAGACTATGGCTACACCTTC. The variable domain in full, completed from reference TRBV2 and TRBJ1-2, reads EPEVTQTPSHQVTQMGQEVILRCVPISNHLYFYWYRQILGQKVEFLVSFYNNEISEKSEIFDDQFSVERPDGSNFTLKIRSTKLEDSAMYFCASSQTGQDYGYTFGSGTRLTVV.

Regarding this clone: An end of the junction does not agree with germline; a read error may underlie this. This chain connects TRBV7-7 to TRBJ2-5; 11 bases match TRBD1. Germline V gives CDR1 SSHAT, CDR2 FNYEAQ (reference sequence). This CDR3 has 14 amino acids. The CDR3 coding sequence is TGTGCTAGCAGCCCGGGGACAGGGGGGGAGACCCAGTACTTC. It is translated as CASSPGTGGETQYF.

The chain combines TRBV5-1 with TRBJ1-1; D is unclear. Germline V lookup: CDR1 SGHRS, CDR2 YFSETQ. This CDR3 spans 13 amino acids. V dropped 4 bases and J dropped 2 bases, with 9 bases sitting between them. The chain's CDR3 is CASSGYSNTEAFF. The CDR3 DNA follows: TGCGCCAGCAGCGGATACAGTAACACTGAAGCTTTCTTT.

This chain joins TRBV28 and TRBJ2-7; 7 bases align to TRBD1. V was clipped by 5 bases and J by 3 bases; unmatched bases: 7. CDR3 length equals 14 residues. Germline-derived CDR1 and CDR2 are MDHEN and SYDVKM. The CDR3 DNA reads as TGTGCCAGCAGTCCTGGGACAGTGCTCTACGAGCAGTACGTC. Its protein is CASSPGTVLYEQYV.

In this sample, this clone turned up a few times. The chain combines TRBV19 with TRBJ1-2, with a possible D match to TRBD1 (5 bases). Germline assignment: CDR1 LNHDA and CDR2 SQIVND (reference sequence). The CDR3 is 15 amino acids. Between the trimmed V and J ends, which lost 4 bases and 4 bases, there was a span of 16 bases. CDR3 loop: CASSTALTASYGYTF. CDR3 sequence (DNA): TGTGCCAGTAGTACAGCCTTGACAGCTTCCTATGGCTACACCTTC.

The chain joins TRBV5-1 to TRBJ1-5; D not resolved. V was cut by 1 base and J by 3 bases, with 11 bases left in between. The germline V gene has CDR1 SGHRS and CDR2 YFSETQ. The CDR3 loop spans 15 amino acids. As DNA, the CDR3 is TGCGCCAGCAGCTTGACCGGCGCGGCCAATCAGCCCCAGCATTTT. Encoded protein: CASSLTGAANQPQHF.

This chain links TRBV7-9 with TRBJ2-5; TRBD1 matches at 9 bases. This CDR3 has 16 amino acids. Trimming took 5 bases from V and 8 from J; bases not matched to a gene: 15. Germline assignment: CDR1 SEHNR and CDR2 FQNEAQ (reference sequence). In DNA form, the CDR3 reads TGTGCCAGCAGCGACAGGGGGGGCTTTTATTCCCACACCCAGTACTTC. Translated: CASSDRGGFYSHTQYF. Full variable domain (outside the CDR3, taken from reference TRBV7-9 and TRBJ2-5): DTGVSQNPRHKITKRGQNVTFRCDPISEHNRLYWYRQTLGQGPEFLTYFQNEAQLEKSRLLSDRFSAERPKGSFSTLEIQRTEQGDSAMYLCASSDRGGFYSHTQYFGPGTRLLVL.

V gene TRBV7-9 combines with J gene TRBJ2-7, with D possibly matching TRBD1 (6 bases). Germline-derived CDR1 and CDR2 are SEHNR and FQNEAQ (reference sequence). This CDR3 has 12 residues. The V end was cut by 5 bases, the J end by 2 bases, with 7 bases between. CDR3 in DNA: TGTGCCAGCAGCCAGGGGACCTACGAGCAGTACTTC. As protein: CASSQGTYEQYF.

This clone occurred once. The chain has TRBV19 and TRBJ2-5; the D gene is possibly TRBD2 (6 bases). This CDR3 has 15 amino acids. The V and J ends lost 0 bases and 3 bases respectively, with 11 bases between them. Germline values: CDR1 LNHDA, CDR2 SQIVND (reference sequence). CDR3 protein: CASSIDIAAEETQYF. The CDR3 DNA is TGTGCCAGTAGTATAGATATAGCGGCAGAAGAGACCCAGTACTTC. Based on the CDR3 plus reference TRBV19 and TRBJ2-5, the full variable domain is DGGITQSPKYLFRKEGQNVTLSCEQNLNHDAMYWYRQDPGQGLRLIYYSQIVNDFQKGDIAEGYSVSREKKESFPLTVTSAQKNPTAFYLCASSIDIAAEETQYFGPGTRLLVL.

This clone showed up just a few times. This chain links TRBV25-1 with TRBJ1-4; 9 nucleotides align to TRBD1. Trimming cost V 8 bases and J 7 bases; bases outside gene matches: 5. Germline lookup yields CDR1 MGHDK and CDR2 SYGVNS. The CDR3 totals 13 residues. CDR3 in amino acids: CASSGTGSEKLFF. CDR3 DNA: TGTGCCAGCTCCGGGACAGGGTCTGAAAAACTGTTTTTT.